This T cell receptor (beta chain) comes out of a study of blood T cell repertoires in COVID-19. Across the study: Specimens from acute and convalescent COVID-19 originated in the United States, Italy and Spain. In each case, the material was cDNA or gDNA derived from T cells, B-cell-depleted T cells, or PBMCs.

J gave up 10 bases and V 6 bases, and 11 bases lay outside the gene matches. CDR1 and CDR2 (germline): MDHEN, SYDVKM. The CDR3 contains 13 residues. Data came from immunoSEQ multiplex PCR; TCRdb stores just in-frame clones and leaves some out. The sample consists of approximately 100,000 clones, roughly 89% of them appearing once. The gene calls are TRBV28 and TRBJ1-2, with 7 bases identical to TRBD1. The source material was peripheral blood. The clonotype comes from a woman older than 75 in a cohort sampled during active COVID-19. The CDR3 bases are TGTGCCAGCAGCGTCCCCGACAGGGAGGTCTACACCTTC. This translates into CASSVPDREVYTF.